This T cell receptor beta chain was retrieved from a study of T cells expressing NK-cell markers. This CDR3 is built from 14 residues. Germline values: CDR1 WNHNN, CDR2 SYGVQD (reference sequence). With UMIs, 5'RACE template switching was used to make TCR beta cDNA. TCRdb reprocessed the 5' RACE reads, keeping one entry per CDR3 protein, no DNA. The repertoire table contains about 460,000 distinct CDR3 sequences. Broader study findings: In roughly six donors, dominant NKG2C+ clonotypes were roughly 1.0-7.5% of CD8+ T cells.

About this clonotype itself: Antigen: not known.

This chain uses TRBV10-1 with TRBJ2-2; the D gene TCRdb calls, TRBD1, cannot be checked with no DNA. The TCR comes from a woman in her forties or fifties in good health. The specimen was blood T cells: a sorted CD56 or NKG2C T cell subset, CD4+ or CD8+ T cells, or bulk PBMC T cells (not recorded which). The CDR3: CASRKDREAGELFF.